The TCR beta chain under discussion was sequenced for a study of blood T cells in healthy people across ages. Overall study results and limits: Both higher diversity and more naive CD4+ cells marked long-lived donors when set against aged donors. The study could not conclusively compare naive and antigen-experienced cells, given its unsorted PBMCs.

A J-beta primer mix and a sample-barcoded 5' primer were used in a second PCR of about 7 to 11 cycles. Carrying 12 random nucleotides, a template-switch adaptor labeled each individual cDNA molecule. Each CDR3 protein is one row after TCRdb ran MiXCR on the 5' RACE reads. The sample has about 640,000 distinct CDR3 sequences, under 70% seen once. Regarding this clonotype: Its antigen is as yet unknown.

The TCR was taken from a man aged 55 to 70 in good health. The sequenced sample consisted of blood.

As DNA, the CDR3 is TGTGCCACCAGTGATTTTGTACAGAAGAAGACCAAAAACATTCAGTACTTC. This translates into CATSDFVQKKTKNIQYF. The chain is built from TRBV24-1 and TRBJ2-5; D is unclear. The closer fit of TRBJ2-4 to the DNA end suggests the J call may be wrong. There are 17 residues in the CDR3. Per germline, CDR1 KGHDR and CDR2 SFDVKD.